The 8 T cell receptor beta chains listed next were all sequenced from one sample in a study of blood T cell repertoires in COVID-19. Measured with immunoSEQ multiplex PCR; TCRdb has only the in-frame clones, and not every one. The sample has some 80,000 clones; about nine tenths are singletons. The sequencing input was peripheral blood. The receptors were gathered from a woman of 80 years or more with acute or convalescent COVID-19.

J is TRBJ1-4 and V is TRBV24-1; D is undetermined. The germline V gene has CDR1 KGHDR and CDR2 SFDVKD. The CDR3 contains 15 residues. Deletions cut 3 bases from V and 0 bases from J, with 7 bases between. The DNA of the CDR3 is TGTGCCACCAGTGATCCACAGTCAACTAATGAAAAACTGTTTTTT. Amino acid sequence: CATSDPQSTNEKLFF.

J is TRBJ2-7 and V is TRBV3-1 (or the pseudogene TRBV3-2); 10 bases map to TRBD2. Germline-derived CDR1 and CDR2 are LGHDT and YNNKEL (reference sequence). The CDR3 has 15 residues. V lost 6 bases to trimming and J lost 3 bases; unmatched junction nucleotides: 8. The CDR3 sequence is CASSPIAGGGYEQYF. CDR3 DNA sequence: TGTGCCAGCAGTCCGATAGCGGGGGGCGGCTACGAGCAGTACTTC.

The chain joins TRBV6-2 or TRBV6-3 to TRBJ2-1; TRBD2 matches at 11 bases. The trim removed 5 bases at V and 4 bases at J, leaving 4 bases unmatched. This CDR3 contains 15 residues. Germline CDR1 reads MNHEY; CDR2 reads SVGEGT. The CDR3 protein is CASSLLAGEYNEQFF. In nucleotides, the CDR3 is TGTGCCAGCAGTCTACTAGCGGGGGAGTACAATGAGCAGTTCTTC.

V usage is TRBV5-5 and J usage is TRBJ2-1; tentative D call: TRBD2 (6 bases). Trimming took off 7 bases at V and 2 bases at J, with 16 bases between the two ends. Germline CDR1 reads SGHKS; CDR2 reads YYEKEE (reference sequence). The CDR3 loop spans 15 amino acids. The CDR3 sequence: CASGPQGGPYNEQFF. The CDR3 DNA reads TGTGCCAGCGGGCCTCAGGGAGGTCCCTACAATGAGCAGTTCTTC.

The chain employs TRBV28 and TRBJ2-7; D unresolved. The CDR3 sequence is 14 residues long. V dropped 8 bases and J dropped 0 bases, with 14 bases sitting between them. Germline loops: CDR1 MDHEN, CDR2 SYDVKM. The CDR3 region is CASSSLESSYEQYF. DNA for the CDR3: TGTGCCAGCTCCTCCTTGGAGAGCTCCTACGAGCAGTACTTC.

V gene TRBV12-3 or TRBV12-4 combines with J gene TRBJ1-2; D not certain. CDR3 size: 11 residues. Between the trimmed V and J ends, which lost 5 bases and 4 bases, there was a span of 5 bases. CDR3 region: CASSNTYGYTF. The CDR3, as DNA: TGTGCCAGCAGTAACACCTATGGCTACACCTTC.

The chain uses TRBV6-2 or TRBV6-3 and TRBJ2-1, with D uncertain. Per the germline V gene, CDR1 is MNHEY and CDR2 is SVGEGT. This CDR3 is built from 15 residues. V gave up 6 bases and J gave up 4 bases, with 16 bases separating them. The CDR3 region is CASSPDFADYNEQFF. Here the CDR3 DNA reads TGTGCCAGCAGCCCTGACTTTGCAGATTACAATGAGCAGTTCTTC.

V and J are TRBV10-1 and TRBJ1-2, with D possibly being TRBD1 (5 bases). CDR3 length: 13 amino acids. The germline CDR1 and CDR2 sequences are WNHNN and SYGVQD (reference sequence). Deletions cut 2 bases from V and 8 bases from J, with 12 bases between. The CDR3 here is CASSEAGLGGYTF. The CDR3 DNA is TGCGCCAGCAGTGAGGCAGGGCTGGGGGGCTACACCTTC.